The clone carrying this T cell receptor beta chain was counted many times. TCR beta CDR3 regions were amplified from RNA. An initial round of RT-PCR targeting the TCR CDR3 relied on the HTBI primer set. TCRdb re-called the multiplex PCR reads through MiXCR, storing one row per CDR3 protein. The repertoire consists of 400,000 to 600,000 distinct CDR3 sequences, with about 16% occurring once and the leading ten covering approximately 30%. This entry belongs to a study of T cells in Graves' hyperthyroidism and ophthalmopathy. The overall study: Peripheral blood draws took place at initial diagnosis, ahead of any treatment.

CDR1 is GTSNPN, CDR2 SVGIG, per germline (reference sequence). The CDR3 loop spans 13 amino acids. Deletions cut 4 bases from V and 4 bases from J, with 11 bases between. The sequenced sample consisted of blood. This clonotype was sampled from a woman in her 30s with Graves' ophthalmopathy. The V and J genes are TRBV30 and TRBJ1-3; TRBD1 might be the D (5 bases). The CDR3 is CAWTLGVGNTIYF. The CDR3 DNA follows: TGTGCCTGGACTTTGGGGGTCGGAAACACCATATATTTT.